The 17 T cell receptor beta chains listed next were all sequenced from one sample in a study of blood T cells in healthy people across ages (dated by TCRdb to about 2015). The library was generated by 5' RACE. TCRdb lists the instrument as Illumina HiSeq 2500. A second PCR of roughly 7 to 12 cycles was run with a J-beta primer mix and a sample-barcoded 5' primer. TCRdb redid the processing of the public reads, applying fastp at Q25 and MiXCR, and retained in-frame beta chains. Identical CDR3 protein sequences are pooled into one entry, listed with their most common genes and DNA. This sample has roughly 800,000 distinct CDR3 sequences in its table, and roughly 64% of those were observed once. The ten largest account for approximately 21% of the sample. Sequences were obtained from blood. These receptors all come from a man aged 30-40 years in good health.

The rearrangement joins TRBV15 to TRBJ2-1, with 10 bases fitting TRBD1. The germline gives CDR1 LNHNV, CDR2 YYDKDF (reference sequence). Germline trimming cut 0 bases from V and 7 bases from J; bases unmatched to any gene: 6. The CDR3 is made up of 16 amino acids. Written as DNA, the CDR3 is TGTGCCACCAGCAGAGATCGGGACAGGGGATGGAATGAGCAGTTCTTC. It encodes CATSRDRDRGWNEQFF.

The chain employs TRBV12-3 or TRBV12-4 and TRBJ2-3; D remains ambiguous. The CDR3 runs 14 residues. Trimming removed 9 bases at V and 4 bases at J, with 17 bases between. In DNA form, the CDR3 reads TGTGCCAGTGCTGCAGGCTTCGGTGCAGATACGCAGTATTTT. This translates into CASAAGFGADTQYF.

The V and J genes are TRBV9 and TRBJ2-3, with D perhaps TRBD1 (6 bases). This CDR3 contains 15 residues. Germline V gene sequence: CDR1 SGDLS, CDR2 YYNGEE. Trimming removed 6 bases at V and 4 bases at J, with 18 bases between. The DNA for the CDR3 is TGTGCCAGCACTCTTACAGGGACGGCATCAGATACGCAGTATTTT. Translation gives CASTLTGTASDTQYF.

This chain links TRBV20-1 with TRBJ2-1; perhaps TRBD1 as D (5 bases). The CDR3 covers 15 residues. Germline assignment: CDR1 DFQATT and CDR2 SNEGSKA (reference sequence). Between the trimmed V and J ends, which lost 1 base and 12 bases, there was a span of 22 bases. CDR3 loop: CSARANNVRVGVQFF. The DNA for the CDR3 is TGCAGTGCTAGAGCAAATAACGTCCGAGTAGGGGTGCAGTTCTTC.

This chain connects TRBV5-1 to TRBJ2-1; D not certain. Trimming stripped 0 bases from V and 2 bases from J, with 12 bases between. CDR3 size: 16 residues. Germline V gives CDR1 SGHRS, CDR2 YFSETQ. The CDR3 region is CASSLDPVTPYNEQFF. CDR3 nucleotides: TGCGCCAGCAGCTTGGACCCAGTCACCCCCTACAATGAGCAGTTCTTC. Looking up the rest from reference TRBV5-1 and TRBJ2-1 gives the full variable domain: KAGVTQTPRYLIKTRGQQVTLSCSPISGHRSVSWYQQTPGQGLQFLFEYFSETQRNKGNFPGRFSGRQFSNSRSEMNVSTLELGDSALYLCASSLDPVTPYNEQFFGPGTRLTVL.

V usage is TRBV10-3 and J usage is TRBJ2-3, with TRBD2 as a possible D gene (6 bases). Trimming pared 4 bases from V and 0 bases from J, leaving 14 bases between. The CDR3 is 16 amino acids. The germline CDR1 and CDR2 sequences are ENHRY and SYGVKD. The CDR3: CAISALPGGSTDTQYF. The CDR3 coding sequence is TGTGCCATCAGTGCCCTTCCCGGGGGTAGCACAGATACGCAGTATTTT.

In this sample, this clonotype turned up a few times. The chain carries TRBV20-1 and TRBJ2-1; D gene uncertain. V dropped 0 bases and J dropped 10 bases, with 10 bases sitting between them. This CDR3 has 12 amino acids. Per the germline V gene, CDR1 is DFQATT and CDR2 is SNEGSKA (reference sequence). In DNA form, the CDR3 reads TGCAGTGCTAGAGATATCCGACTCGAGCAGTTCTTC. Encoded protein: CSARDIRLEQFF.

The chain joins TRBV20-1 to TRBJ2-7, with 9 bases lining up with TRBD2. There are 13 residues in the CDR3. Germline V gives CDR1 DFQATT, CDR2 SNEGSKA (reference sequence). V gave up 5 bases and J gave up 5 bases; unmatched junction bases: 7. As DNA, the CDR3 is TGCAGTGCTCGACTAGCGGCTAGCCACGAGCAGTACTTC. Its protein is CSARLAASHEQYF.

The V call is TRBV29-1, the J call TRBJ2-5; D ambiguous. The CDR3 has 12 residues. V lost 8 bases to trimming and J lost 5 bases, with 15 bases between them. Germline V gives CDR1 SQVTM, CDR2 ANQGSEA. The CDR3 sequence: CSFTHSRETQYF. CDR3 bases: TGCAGCTTTACGCATTCGCGGGAGACCCAGTACTTC.

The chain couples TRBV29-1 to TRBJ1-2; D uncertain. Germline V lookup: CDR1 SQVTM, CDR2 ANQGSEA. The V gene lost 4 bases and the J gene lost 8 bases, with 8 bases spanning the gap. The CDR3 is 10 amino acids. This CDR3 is CSVGNEGYTF. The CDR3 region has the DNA TGCAGCGTTGGTAATGAGGGCTACACCTTC.

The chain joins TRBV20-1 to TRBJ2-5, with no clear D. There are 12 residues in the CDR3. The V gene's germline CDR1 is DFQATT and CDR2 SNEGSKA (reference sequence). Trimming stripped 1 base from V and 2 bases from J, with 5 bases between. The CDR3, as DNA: TGCAGTGCTAGAGCAGCACAAGAGACCCAGTACTTC. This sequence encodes CSARAAQETQYF.

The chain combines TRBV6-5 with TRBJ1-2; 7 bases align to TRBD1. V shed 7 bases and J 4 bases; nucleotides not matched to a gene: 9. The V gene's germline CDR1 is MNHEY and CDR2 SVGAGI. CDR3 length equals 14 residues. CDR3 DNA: TGTGCCAGCAAGAAAGGGACAGCCGGCTATGGCTACACCTTC. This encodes CASKKGTAGYGYTF.

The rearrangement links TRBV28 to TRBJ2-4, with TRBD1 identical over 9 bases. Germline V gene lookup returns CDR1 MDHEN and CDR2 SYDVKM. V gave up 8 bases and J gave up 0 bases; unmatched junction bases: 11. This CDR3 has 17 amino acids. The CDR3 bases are TGTGCCAGCCGGGGGACAGGGAAGGTACTAGCCAAAAACATTCAGTACTTC. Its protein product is CASRGTGKVLAKNIQYF.

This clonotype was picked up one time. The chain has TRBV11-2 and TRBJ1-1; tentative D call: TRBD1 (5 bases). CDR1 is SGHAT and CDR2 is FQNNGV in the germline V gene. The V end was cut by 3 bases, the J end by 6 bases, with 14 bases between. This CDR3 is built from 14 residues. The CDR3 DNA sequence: TGTGCCAGCAGCTTCGGACACAATGGGGCTGAAGCTTTCTTT. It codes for CASSFGHNGAEAFF.

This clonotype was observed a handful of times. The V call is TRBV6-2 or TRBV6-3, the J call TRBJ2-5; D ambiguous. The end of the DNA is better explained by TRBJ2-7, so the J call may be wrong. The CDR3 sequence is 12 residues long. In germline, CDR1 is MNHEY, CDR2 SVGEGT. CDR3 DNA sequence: TGTGCCAGCAGTTACGTGGCGAACGAGCAGTACTTC. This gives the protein CASSYVANEQYF.

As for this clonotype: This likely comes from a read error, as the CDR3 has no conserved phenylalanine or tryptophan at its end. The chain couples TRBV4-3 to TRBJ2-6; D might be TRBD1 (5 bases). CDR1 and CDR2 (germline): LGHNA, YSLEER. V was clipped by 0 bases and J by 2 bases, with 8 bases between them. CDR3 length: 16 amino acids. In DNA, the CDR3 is TGCGCCAGCAGCCAAGACAGGGCGACTGGGGCCAACGTCCTGACTTCC. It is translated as CASSQDRATGANVLTS.

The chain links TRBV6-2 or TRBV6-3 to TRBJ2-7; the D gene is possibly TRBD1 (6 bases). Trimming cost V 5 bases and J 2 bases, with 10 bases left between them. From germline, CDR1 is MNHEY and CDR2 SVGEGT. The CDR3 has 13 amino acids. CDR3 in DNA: TGTGCCAGCAGTGGACAGTTGGCCTACGAGCAGTACTTC. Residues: CASSGQLAYEQYF.